This TCR beta chain was identified in a study of T cells in Graves' hyperthyroidism and ophthalmopathy (dated by TCRdb to about 2019). With regard to the full study: Peripheral blood samples were taken at initial diagnosis, before any treatment was given. To identify distinguishing TCR V-J signatures, a discovery cohort of 100 patients was used, comprising 43 with Graves' ophthalmopathy and roughly 60 with stable Graves' hyperthyroidism. Prospective prediction of ophthalmopathy was tested in an independent validation cohort consisting of fewer than 20 hyperthyroidism patients and some 15 patients who later progressed to ophthalmopathy. For training and testing, the 100 or so patients in the discovery cohort were randomly divided in a 7:3 ratio. In addition, the study compared T-cell repertoires in thyroid tissue and in blood from about six Graves' hyperthyroidism patients. After sampling, hyperthyroidism patients received methimazole starting at 30 mg daily, and ophthalmopathy patients received high-dose intravenous methylprednisolone. According to the paper, TCR Vbeta CDR3 sequencing was carried out on 135 peripheral blood samples, which came from 40 to 45 ophthalmopathy, 75 or so hyperthyroidism and some 17 progressor patients. Overall study outcomes, separate from this receptor: During validation, the model predicted progression to ophthalmopathy a median of roughly six months ahead of onset, with just under 71% sensitivity and under 85% specificity. Sample size was not statistically predetermined, and investigators were not blinded to group allocation. Blood samples also contained most of the expanded thyroid clonotypes (frequency above 0.001), which suggests that blood repertoires may reflect thyroid immune responses. A 13 V-J signature model separated ophthalmopathy from stable hyperthyroidism, with roughly 88% sensitivity and 81% to 82% specificity in cross-validation and 80%/75% in testing.

This clonotype was counted ten times or more. Its specific antigen is unknown. Base quality data are lacking; no much larger clone is found one base away. Amplification of TCR beta CDR3 regions was carried out from RNA transcripts. The first round of RT-PCR for the TCR CDR3 was performed with the HTBI primer set and the Qiagen OneStep RT-PCR kit. A second multiplex PCR round built the libraries, followed by size selection and purification. Paired-end sequencing of the libraries was performed with 100 bp reads on an Illumina HiSeq2000. The source study handled its data this way. Raw data were processed with SOAPnuke, discarding reads with adapters, uncalled bases, mean Phred below 15, or no exact constant-primer or identifier match. COPE v1.2.5 was used to merge the high-quality paired reads, and each unique nucleotide sequence was defined as a clonotype. Clonotypes were aligned to IMGT TRBV, TRBD and TRBJ reference segments using MiTCR v1.1. The analysis was restricted to V-J combinations with a frequency above 0.0001, which together covered just over 99% of the repertoires. The TCS score was defined as F50 (clonal expansion) divided by E x V (chaos), with BLOSUM62-based TCRdist calculated between CDR3 peptides within each V-J. Welch's t-statistics and random forest reduced around 510 V-J features to 10 to 15, which were used in a naive Bayes classifier (R e1071). TCRdb redid the processing of the public reads, applying fastp at Q25 and MiXCR, and retained in-frame beta chains. Identical CDR3 proteins give one entry, which carries the most common genes and DNA. These V and J calls are TCRdb output, not the study's own analysis. The sample yields hundreds of thousands of distinct CDR3 sequences; around 14% were counted once. The ten largest clones capture roughly 25% of the sample.

Graves' hyperthyroidism was defined as stable when no progression to ophthalmopathy occurred over 18 months of follow-up. Hyperthyroidism patients were newly diagnosed, with disease duration under 2 months, and aged 18 to 65 years. Exclusion was applied to patients with uncontrolled infections, other autoimmune diseases, pregnancy or lactation. Diagnoses were based on clinical symptoms, serum thyroxine and TRAb, thyroid ultrasound and orbital computed tomography. Ficoll-Paque density gradient centrifugation was used to isolate PBMCs from 8.5 to 10 ml of fresh peripheral blood. Total RNA was extracted with Trizol reagent, and quality was checked on an Agilent 2100 Bioanalyzer. V is cut by 2 bases and J by 6 bases, and the space between the germline ends is 9 bases. Inclusive of the bounding cysteine and phenylalanine, the CDR3 is 13 residues long. Of the read, only the CDR3 DNA is kept; its 39 bases are in frame from base 1. CDR1 and CDR2 were assigned from the germline V gene as SGHVS and FNYEAQ.

The V gene is TRBV7-6 and the J gene is TRBJ2-3; the D segment cannot be called with confidence. Sample: blood. This clonotype originated in a woman in her 30s with Graves' hyperthyroidism. Read as DNA, the sequence is TGTGCCAGCAGCTTAAATCTTAGGGATACGCAGTATTTT. It is translated as CASSLNLRDTQYF.